The rows below give T cell receptor beta chains drawn from one sample of a study of Ad26.COV2.S vaccination and SARS-CoV-2 variants. The repertoire was sequenced with immunoSEQ multiplex PCR; TCRdb's copy has only in-frame clones and lacks some. The sample yields over 400,000 clones, around 93% seen once. Specimen: peripheral blood, collected in a trial of Ad26.COV2.S vaccine versus placebo. These receptors were collected from a person between 18 and 60 years old who received the Ad26.COV2.S COVID-19 vaccine or a placebo. The CDR3 runs from the conserved cysteine through the conserved F or W. The D gene is left open where the match is weak. Clone size is given for some rows only: seen once, a few or many times, or a class if the clone is expanded.

j_gene | d_gene | v_gene | abundance | CDR3aa | CDR3nt
TRBJ2-1 | - | TRBV20-1 | - | CSASGDYNEQFF | TGCAGTGCTAGTGGCGACTACAATGAGCAGTTCTTC
TRBJ1-1 | TRBD1 | TRBV19 | - | CASSPPTGRTEAFF | TGTGCCAGTAGTCCGCCGACAGGGAGGACTGAAGCTTTCTTT
TRBJ1-4 | - | TRBV7-2 | - | CASSPPYGQEKLFF | TGTGCCAGCAGCCCTCCGTATGGGCAAGAAAAACTGTTTTTT
TRBJ2-7 | - | TRBV29-1 | - | CSVSLGVTHEQYF | TGCAGCGTTAGTTTGGGAGTGACCCACGAGCAGTACTTC
TRBJ2-5 | TRBD2 | TRBV19 | - | CASSGRSGGAKTQYF | TGTGCCAGTAGTGGCCGTAGCGGGGGGGCGAAGACCCAGTACTTC
TRBJ2-3 | TRBD1 | TRBV2 | few | CASNQGADTQYF | TGTGCCAGCAACCAGGGGGCGGATACGCAGTATTTT
TRBJ1-5 | - | TRBV21-1 | - | CASSTETGRPQPQHF | TGTGCCAGCAGCACTGAGACAGGGCGACCTCAGCCCCAGCATTTT
TRBJ2-6 | - | TRBV27 | - | CASSNRAAGANVLTF | TGTGCCAGCAGTAACAGGGCTGCTGGGGCCAACGTCCTGACTTTC
TRBJ2-1 | - | TRBV18 | - | CASSPYTYNEQFF | TGTGCCAGCTCACCATACACTTACAATGAGCAGTTCTTC
TRBJ2-3 | TRBD2 | TRBV27 | - | CASKGLAGGSSTDTQYF | TGTGCCAGCAAAGGCCTAGCGGGGGGGTCTAGCACAGATACGCAGTATTTT
TRBJ1-2 | - | TRBV4-1 | - | CASSQGWGSGNYGYTF | TGCGCCAGCAGCCAAGGATGGGGGTCTGGTAACTATGGCTACACCTTC
TRBJ1-4 | - | TRBV12-3/TRBV12-4 | - | CASNRDHNEKLFF | TGTGCCAGCAACAGGGATCATAATGAAAAACTGTTTTTT
TRBJ1-2 | TRBD1 | TRBV7-2 | - | CASSGGRDRVAYGYTF | TGTGCCAGCAGCGGGGGCCGGGACAGGGTTGCTTATGGCTACACCTTC
TRBJ1-6 | - | TRBV6-5 | - | CASSPGGGVRSPLHF | TGTGCCAGCAGCCCCGGGGGAGGGGTACGATCACCCCTCCACTTT
TRBJ1-1 | - | TRBV20-1 | - | CSASRVPADTEAFF | TGCAGTGCTAGTAGGGTCCCGGCGGACACTGAAGCTTTCTTT
TRBJ1-4 | - | TRBV7-2 | - | CASSLGRTRELFF | TGTGCCAGCAGCTTAGGGCGGACCAGGGAACTGTTTTTT
TRBJ2-7 | - | TRBV5-1 | - | CASSLRDSYEQYF | TGCGCCAGCAGCTTGCGGGACTCCTACGAGCAGTACTTC
TRBJ2-7 | TRBD2 | TRBV7-2 | few | CASSYQGTSGFYEQYF | TGTGCCAGCAGCTACCAGGGGACTAGCGGCTTCTACGAGCAGTACTTC
TRBJ2-2 | - | TRBV7-9 | once | CASSSRGGYAELFF | TGTGCCAGCAGCTCCAGGGGAGGGTACGCGGAGCTGTTTTTT
TRBJ1-6 | TRBD1 | TRBV6-1 | - | CASSEGTGVISPLHF | TGTGCCAGCAGTGAGGGGACAGGGGTAATCTCACCCCTCCACTTT
TRBJ2-3 | - | TRBV5-1 | - | CASSLVGSTDTQYF | TGCGCCAGCAGCTTGGTGGGCAGCACAGATACGCAGTATTTT
TRBJ1-5 | - | TRBV5-5 | - | CASSLSGVSNQPQHF | TGTGCCAGCAGCTTGAGCGGGGTTAGCAATCAGCCCCAGCATTTT
TRBJ2-4 | - | TRBV7-2 | - | CASSLALDRSGQNIQYF | TGTGCCAGCAGCTTAGCCCTAGACAGGTCCGGCCAAAACATTCAGTACTTC
TRBJ1-3 | TRBD1 | TRBV7-2 | once | CASSVRPGGGNTIYF | TGTGCCAGCAGTGTCCGCCCAGGGGGCGGAAACACCATATATTTT
TRBJ1-5 | TRBD1 | TRBV7-2 | once | CASRDGTDPYSNQPQHF | TGTGCCAGCAGGGATGGGACAGACCCCTATAGCAATCAGCCCCAGCATTTT
TRBJ1-2 | - | TRBV5-8 | - | CASSLEEGWNYGYTF | TGTGCCAGCAGCTTGGAGGAGGGCTGGAACTATGGCTACACCTTC
TRBJ1-1 | TRBD1 | TRBV30 | - | CAWSQGAEAFF | TGTGCCTGGAGTCAGGGGGCTGAAGCTTTCTTT